This T cell receptor beta chain was observed in a study of CD8+ T cells in alopecia areata listed by TCRdb under 2018. About the study as a whole: Treated patients were enrolled in an open-label pilot trial of oral tofacitinib, 5 to 10 mg twice daily, for moderate-to-severe alopecia areata. The SALT score, which quantifies the percentage of affected scalp surface area, was used to measure disease severity in treated patients. RNA came from the PAXgene miRNA kit for fixed scalp, the miRNeasy kit for PBMCs, and the RNeasy kit for mouse skin. High-throughput TCRbeta sequencing was used to examine T cell clonal expansion in alopecia areata in both the C3H/HeJ mouse model and human patients. Patients stayed on tofacitinib for 6 to 18 months and then had 6 months of follow-up off drug so that delayed response and recurrence could be assessed. Biopsies were taken from tofacitinib-treated patients at baseline and again at 4 and 24 weeks into treatment, and several of those patients also had a later scalp biopsy. Scalp clonality was compared among normal scalp (n=4), patchy alopecia areata scalp (n=8), and alopecia totalis/universalis scalp (n=8). In humans, TCRbeta sequencing was performed on scalp tissue and on sorted CD4+ and CD8+ peripheral blood T cells from healthy controls and from patients with patchy or totalis/universalis alopecia areata. Amplification of TCRbeta CDR3 regions was done by immunoSEQ multiplex PCR using 35 Vbeta forward primers and 13 Jbeta reverse primers. General conclusions and limits of the study: With tofacitinib, both scalp clonality and the number of expanded CD8+ clones among the top 100 scalp clones went down significantly. Scalp TCR repertoire analysis is complicated because resident alphabeta T cells in normal human skin are also sequenced, whereas mouse skin is dominated by gammadelta T cells. Because the treated cohort was small and had only one nonresponder, larger studies are needed to examine links between baseline CD8+ expansion and response. During tofacitinib treatment, many expanded lesional clones remained in scalp and blood, and this persistence may partly explain relapse after treatment is stopped. Shared TCR sequences between patients were less evident than in mice, which may be partly attributable to HLA diversity in the patient population. Higher clonality and more expanded CD8+ clones were observed in lesional scalp than in normal scalp, particularly in alopecia totalis/universalis, a finding suggestive of antigenic drive.

Here V drops 3 bases and J drops 2 bases, and the junction holds 9 bases not matched to any gene. The CDR3 sequence holds 17 residues, the cysteine and phenylalanine included. Only the CDR3 part of the read is kept: 51 bases, read in frame from the first base. In the paper's terms, the time point label means: about 4 weeks on oral tofacitinib. The sample's treatment or condition label is to be understood as: oral pan-JAK inhibitor, 5-10 mg twice daily. From alopecia areata patients, peripheral blood was collected along with lesional scalp punch biopsies. PBMCs were separated by density centrifugation and stained for CD3, CD4 and CD8, after which CD4+ and CD8+ T cells were sorted on a FACSAria. The library relied on the immunoSEQ multiplex PCR assay. For TCR sequencing, RNA was extracted from every sample and reverse transcribed into cDNA to serve as template. SuperScript III was used to make first-strand cDNA, primed with a 2:1 mix of oligo-dT and random hexamers. Amplification bias was assessed with a synthetic immune receptor repertoire, and residual bias was removed computationally. From the authors' description of their analysis: Raw reads were preprocessed for error removal, and CDR3 was defined according to IMGT conventions as running from the conserved cysteine to phenylalanine. Clonality was computed as 1 minus the Shannon entropy, with the entropy normalized by log2 of the number of productive unique TCRs. CD4 or CD8 identity of scalp clones was inferred by cross-referencing scalp TCRbeta sequences with sorted blood CD4 and CD8 repertoires. The table was pulled from immuneACCESS by TCRdb, which kept in-frame rearrangements only. Such tables lose some clones; where checked, under half of the loss comes from unresolved V genes, and the rest has no known cause. For V, J and clone size, that table is used; D and trimming come from the DNA. The sample table records around 210,000 clones; 64% of these occur just once. 4% to 5% of the sample belongs to the ten largest clones.

This clone has a handful of counts. Its binding antigen is unknown. One base away there is no much larger clone; base qualities are not given. The rearranged chain carries TRBV23-1 and TRBJ2-3; 9 central nucleotides agree with TRBD2. TRBV23-1 is filed as an ORF, its function uncertain. This TCR was recovered from a human donor with alopecia areata. The sequences come from CD4+ T cells sorted from blood, collected at week 4, from a patient treated with tofacitinib. The CDR3 corresponds to CASSQARLAEYTDTQYF. The DNA reads as follows: TGCGCCAGCAGTCAGGCCCGACTAGCGGAATACACAGATACGCAGTATTTT.